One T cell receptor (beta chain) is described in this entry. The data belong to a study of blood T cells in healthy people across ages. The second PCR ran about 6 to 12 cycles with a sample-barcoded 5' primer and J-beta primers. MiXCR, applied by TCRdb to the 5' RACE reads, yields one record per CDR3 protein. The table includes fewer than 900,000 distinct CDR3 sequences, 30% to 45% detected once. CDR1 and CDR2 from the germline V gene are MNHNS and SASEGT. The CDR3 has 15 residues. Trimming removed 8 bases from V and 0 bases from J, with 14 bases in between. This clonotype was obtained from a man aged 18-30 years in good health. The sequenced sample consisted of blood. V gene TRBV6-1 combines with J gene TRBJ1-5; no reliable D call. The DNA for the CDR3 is TGTGCCAGCTCAGGAGCAGGATATAGCAATCAGCCCCAGCATTTT. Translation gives CASSGAGYSNQPQHF.